This T cell receptor (beta chain) appears in the sequencing data of a study of identical twins. TCRdb called the 5' RACE reads again in MiXCR, with one record for every CDR3 protein. The table records some 690,000 distinct CDR3 sequences, 21% of them present only once. There are a few counts of this clonotype. Between the trimmed V and J ends, which lost 2 bases and 1 base, there was a span of 15 bases. The CDR3 sequence is 15 residues long. Germline CDR1 DFQATT, CDR2 SNEGSKA (reference sequence). These data were also reused for a study on T cells expressing NK-cell markers.

Sequences were obtained from PBMCs. The TCR originated in a woman aged 18-35 years in good health. The chain is built from TRBV20-1 and TRBJ2-7, with D perhaps TRBD1 or TRBD2 (5 bases each). The CDR3 here is CSARRGRASSYEQYF. DNA for the CDR3: TGCAGTGCTAGACGGGGACGGGCATCTTCCTACGAGCAGTACTTC.